This T cell receptor beta chain was sequenced during a study of T cell responses to AZD1222 COVID-19 vaccine. In the study overall: Second-dose intervals near 4 or 12 weeks were combined.

This CDR3 is 16 amino acids long. Germline lookup yields CDR1 SGHKS and CDR2 YYEKEE (reference sequence). V lost 1 base, J lost 1 base, and 14 bases lay in between. About this clone itself: Its cognate antigen is unknown.

Sequencing was performed with immunoSEQ multiplex PCR; in TCRdb, only in-frame clones are kept and a portion is missing. The table lists around 170,000 clones, approximately 90% of them singletons. Study observations and caveats: Clonal diversity was possibly underestimated; the donors were predominantly white British and more often female.

This material consisted of peripheral blood, taken on day 0 of AZD1222 vaccination. The J gene is TRBJ1-1, the V gene TRBV5-5; D perhaps matches TRBD1 (5 bases). This TCR came from an adult in good health. CDR3 bases: TGTGCCAGCAGCTTGTTTATGGGGCGGAAGAACACTGAAGCTTTCTTT. Amino acids: CASSLFMGRKNTEAFF.